The 29 T cell receptor beta chains presented below share a single source sample, sequenced in a study of CD8+ T cells in alopecia areata. cDNA reverse transcribed from extracted RNA served as the sequencing template. Produced via immunoSEQ multiplex PCR; TCRdb's table is partial and in-frame only. This table holds under 350,000 clones, 55% to 70% found once. Treatment denoted: oral pan-JAK inhibitor, 5-10 mg twice daily. Sequencing used CD4+ T cells sorted from blood, obtained at week 24, from a patient treated with tofacitinib. The receptor set was obtained from a human donor with alopecia areata.

J is TRBJ2-2 and V is TRBV30; D remains unclear. The germline V gene encodes CDR1 GTSNPN and CDR2 SVGIG (reference sequence). This CDR3 comprises 14 residues. V gave up 3 bases and J gave up 4 bases, with 12 bases separating them. The CDR3 DNA follows: TGTGCCTGGAGGGAGATTGCGAGCACCGGGGAGCTGTTTTTT. Protein: CAWREIASTGELFF.

The chain couples TRBV4-2 to TRBJ1-1, with 9 bases lining up with TRBD1. The V and J ends lost 1 base and 5 bases, in that order; junction bases with no gene match: 11. Per the germline V gene, CDR1 is LGHNA and CDR2 is YNFKEQ. The CDR3 totals 17 residues. CDR3 protein: CASSQVHLGQGGTEAFF. CDR3 DNA: TGTGCCAGCAGCCAAGTTCACTTGGGACAGGGAGGAACTGAAGCTTTCTTT.

V is TRBV30 and J is TRBJ1-2, with 11 bases lining up with TRBD1. The CDR3 contains 12 residues. Per germline, CDR1 GTSNPN and CDR2 SVGIG (reference sequence). Trimming took 5 bases from V and 9 from J; bases not matched to a gene: 5. The CDR3 loop is CAWRTGGRSYTF. The CDR3 region has the DNA TGTGCCTGGCGGACAGGGGGCCGTAGCTACACCTTC.

The sample holds one count of this clone. The chain recombines TRBV2 with TRBJ1-1; 8 nucleotides agree with TRBD1. V was pared by 6 bases and J by 0 bases, with 6 bases of the junction left unmatched. The CDR3 length is 15 residues. Germline V gives CDR1 SNHLY, CDR2 FYNNEI. CDR3 sequence: CASSLSTGVNTEAFF. The CDR3 bases are TGTGCCAGCAGCCTATCGACAGGGGTGAACACTGAAGCTTTCTTT.

There are a few counts of this clone. The CDR3 loop is CSWGAYNEQFF. CDR3 bases: TGCAGTTGGGGAGCATACAATGAGCAGTTCTTC. This chain links TRBV20-1 with TRBJ2-1, with a possible D match to TRBD2 (5 bases). The CDR3 has 11 residues. CDR1 is DFQATT, CDR2 SNEGSKA, per germline (reference sequence). V was cut by 8 bases and J by 4 bases, with 9 bases left in between.

The chain carries TRBV4-3 and TRBJ2-3; 14 bases line up with TRBD2. V shed 1 base and J 5 bases; nucleotides not matched to a gene: 2. The CDR3 contains 16 residues. CDR1 is LGHNA and CDR2 is YSLEER in the germline V gene. The CDR3 DNA reads as TGCGCCAGCAGCCAAGGCGGACTAGCGGGGGGAGATACGCAGTATTTT. Encoded protein: CASSQGGLAGGDTQYF.

This clone has a handful of counts. This chain connects TRBV7-2 to TRBJ2-5; maybe TRBD2 (5 bases). The CDR3 totals 17 residues. The V and J ends lost 5 bases and 1 base respectively, with 20 bases between them. From germline, CDR1 is SGHTA and CDR2 FQGNSA. The CDR3 region has the DNA TGTGCCAGCAGCCCTAGCATGGACCCTACCCGCCAAGAGACCCAGTACTTC. Translated, it gives CASSPSMDPTRQETQYF.

The chain has TRBV19 and TRBJ1-1, with D perhaps matching TRBD1 (6 bases). Trimming cost V 6 bases and J 6 bases, with 14 bases left between them. This CDR3 contains 13 residues. The germline gives CDR1 LNHDA, CDR2 SQIVND (reference sequence). The CDR3 coding sequence is TGTGCCAGTAGCCCGATAACAGGGCCTGAAGCTTTCTTT. It translates to CASSPITGPEAFF. Based on the CDR3 plus reference TRBV19 and TRBJ1-1, the full variable domain is DGGITQSPKYLFRKEGQNVTLSCEQNLNHDAMYWYRQDPGQGLRLIYYSQIVNDFQKGDIAEGYSVSREKKESFPLTVTSAQKNPTAFYLCASSPITGPEAFFGQGTRLTVV.

The sample holds a few counts of this clone. The same CDR3 arises from other DNA sequences in this sample as well. As DNA, the CDR3 is TGTGCCAGCAGGTTCGACAGGGGCGAGCAGTACTTC. Protein: CASRFDRGEQYF. J is TRBJ2-7 and V is TRBV28; 8 nucleotides align to TRBD1. Germline loops: CDR1 MDHEN, CDR2 SYDVKM. The CDR3 totals 12 residues. With 6 bases clipped from V and 6 bases from J, the junction kept 4 bases outside the gene matches.

This chain uses TRBV7-9 with TRBJ1-6; 9 bases agree with TRBD1. This CDR3 has 15 residues. CDR1 SEHNR and CDR2 FQNEAQ come from the germline V gene (reference sequence). V was pared by 6 bases and J by 9 bases, with 9 bases of the junction left unmatched. The CDR3 reads CASSRGQGIFSPLHF. CDR3 nucleotide sequence: TGTGCCAGCAGTCGGGGACAGGGAATATTTTCACCCCTCCACTTT.

This chain connects TRBV2 to TRBJ2-2; D gene ambiguous. The CDR3 has 15 residues. Trimming stripped 7 bases from V and 1 base from J, with 13 bases between. From germline, CDR1 is SNHLY and CDR2 FYNNEI. CDR3: CASTRNRRNTGELFF. The CDR3 DNA sequence: TGTGCCAGCACAAGGAACCGAAGGAACACCGGGGAGCTGTTTTTT.

This clone was picked up a small number of times. DNA for the CDR3: TGTGCCAGCAGTGCGGACAGGGGGGACGAGCAGTACTTC. Its protein is CASSADRGDEQYF. The J gene is TRBJ2-7, the V gene TRBV2; 10 nucleotides align to TRBD1. The CDR3 is 13 amino acids. V was pared by 4 bases and J by 5 bases, with 2 bases of the junction left unmatched. Germline lookup yields CDR1 SNHLY and CDR2 FYNNEI.

This clone showed up just a few times. The rearrangement uses TRBV27 and TRBJ2-7, with 8 bases matching TRBD2. The CDR3 has 14 residues. J was trimmed by 5 bases and V by 5 bases; bases with no gene match: 8. Germline V gives CDR1 MNHEY, CDR2 SMNVEV (reference sequence). This CDR3 reads CASSQGTRSHEQYF. The CDR3 DNA follows: TGTGCCAGCAGTCAAGGGACTAGGTCCCACGAGCAGTACTTC.

The chain joins TRBV4-3 to TRBJ2-3; 8 bases agree with TRBD1. There are 18 residues in the CDR3. Germline loops: CDR1 LGHNA, CDR2 YSLEER. V shed 0 bases and J 8 bases; nucleotides not matched to a gene: 16. The CDR3 DNA sequence: TGCGCCAGCAGCCAAGATTGGTCCGGGACAGGACTATTGACTACGCAGTATTTT. It is translated as CASSQDWSGTGLLTTQYF.

To note about this clone: This sample includes further DNA sequences coding for the same CDR3. This chain links TRBV7-2 with TRBJ2-3; D is uncertain. V was clipped by 5 bases and J by 6 bases, with 9 bases between them. This CDR3 has 12 residues. The germline gives CDR1 SGHTA, CDR2 FQGNSA. CDR3 region: CASSPTLDTQYF. The CDR3 DNA follows: TGTGCCAGCAGCCCAACCCTGGATACGCAGTATTTT.

The table lists this clone with a few counts. The CDR3 reads CASSLGWATVTGEQYF. The CDR3 DNA is TGCGCCAGCAGCTTGGGATGGGCGACAGTGACCGGCGAGCAGTACTTC. The chain couples TRBV5-1 to TRBJ2-7; TRBD1 is a possible D gene (5 bases). The CDR3 extends over 16 amino acids. CDR1 and CDR2 from the germline V gene are SGHRS and YFSETQ. Trimming took off 0 bases at V and 6 bases at J, with 19 bases between the two ends.

The chain joins TRBV11-2 to TRBJ2-2; D gene uncertain. Deletions cut 6 bases from V and 1 base from J, with 9 bases between. The CDR3 runs to 14 residues. Germline lookup yields CDR1 SGHAT and CDR2 FQNNGV. The CDR3 DNA is TGTGCCAGCAGGACCCTCTTGAACACCGGGGAGCTGTTTTTT. Translating gives CASRTLLNTGELFF.

This clone showed up just a few times. This sequence joins TRBV5-1 and TRBJ2-3; the D gene could be TRBD1 or TRBD2 (5 bases each). V lost 3 bases and J 3 bases, leaving 20 bases between the germline ends. CDR1 is SGHRS and CDR2 is YFSETQ in the germline V gene. There are 17 residues in the CDR3. This CDR3 reads CASSSGPPLLPTDTQYF. The CDR3 nucleotides are TGCGCCAGCAGCTCGGGACCCCCCCTACTACCTACAGATACGCAGTATTTT.

The chain uses TRBV29-1 and TRBJ2-1; 7 bases fit TRBD2. The V gene's germline CDR1 is SQVTM and CDR2 ANQGSEA. V gave up 2 bases and J gave up 2 bases; unmatched junction bases: 9. This CDR3 comprises 16 residues. The CDR3 nucleotides read TGCAGCGTTGAACAGGCTCGCGGGGGAACCTACAATGAGCAGTTCTTC. It encodes CSVEQARGGTYNEQFF.

This clone was observed a few times. The V gene is TRBV30, the J gene TRBJ1-1; D is undetermined. Germline V gives CDR1 GTSNPN, CDR2 SVGIG (reference sequence). CDR3 length equals 13 residues. The V end lost 3 bases, the J end lost 1 base, and 9 bases lay between the germline ends. The CDR3 protein is CAWRAYENTEAFF. CDR3 in DNA: TGTGCCTGGAGAGCCTACGAGAACACTGAAGCTTTCTTT.

The chain recombines TRBV2 with TRBJ1-2, with 12 nucleotides matching TRBD1. Germline CDR1 is SNHLY and CDR2 is FYNNEI. The length of the CDR3 is 13 residues. V shed 6 bases, J shed 7 bases, and the junction held 3 bases outside the gene matches. CDR3 protein: CASRRDRGLGYTF. In nucleotides, the CDR3 is TGTGCCAGCAGACGGGACAGGGGGCTTGGCTACACCTTC.

V is TRBV15 and J is TRBJ2-3; possibly TRBD1 for D (5 bases). The V gene lost 3 bases and the J gene lost 1 base, with 11 bases spanning the gap. CDR1 is LNHNV, CDR2 YYDKDF, per germline (reference sequence). This CDR3 comprises 15 residues. CDR3 loop: CATSRAGRGTDTQYF. The CDR3 DNA is TGTGCCACCAGCAGGGCTGGCAGGGGCACAGATACGCAGTATTTT.

The chain couples TRBV30 to TRBJ2-1; TRBD2 matches 12 bases. V was pared by 0 bases and J by 7 bases, with 4 bases of the junction left unmatched. Germline V gene sequence: CDR1 GTSNPN, CDR2 SVGIG (reference sequence). The CDR3 covers 15 residues. The DNA for the CDR3 is TGTGCCTGGAGTGTCGGACTAGCGGGGCAGAATGAGCAGTTCTTC. It translates to CAWSVGLAGQNEQFF.

The count of this clone is one. The chain has TRBV4-2 and TRBJ2-3, with 8 bases aligning to TRBD2. The V gene end was trimmed by 3 bases and the J gene end by 6 bases; junction bases not matched to a gene: 11. Looked up from germline, CDR1 is LGHNA and CDR2 is YNFKEQ. The CDR3 has 16 amino acids. The CDR3 region has the DNA TGTGCCAGCAGCCACCCAAGCGGGGGAGGAATGGATACGCAGTATTTT. Protein: CASSHPSGGGMDTQYF.

The chain couples TRBV7-2 to TRBJ2-3, with 7 bases lining up with TRBD2. The trim removed 1 base at V and 1 base at J, leaving 2 bases unmatched. Germline-derived CDR1 and CDR2 are SGHTA and FQGNSA. The CDR3 runs to 15 residues. The CDR3 sequence is CASSLGGGGTDTQYF. The CDR3 coding sequence is TGTGCCAGCAGCTTAGGGGGAGGGGGCACAGATACGCAGTATTTT. Complete variable domain (other parts from reference TRBV7-2 and TRBJ2-3): GAGVSQSPSNKVTEKGKDVELRCDPISGHTALYWYRQSLGQGLEFLIYFQGNSAPDKSGLPSDRFSAERTGGSVSTLTIQRTQQEDSAVYLCASSLGGGGTDTQYFGPGTRLTVL.

This chain connects TRBV7-2 to TRBJ2-2, with D possibly called TRBD1 or TRBD2 (6 bases each). Germline-derived CDR1 and CDR2 are SGHTA and FQGNSA. V shed 4 bases and J shed 4 bases, with 22 bases lying between them. CDR3 size: 18 residues. The CDR3 coding sequence is TGTGCCAGCAGCTCGCCCCCACGGGGGCCCCGGCGCACCGGGGAGCTGTTTTTT. As protein: CASSSPPRGPRRTGELFF.

V and J are TRBV30 and TRBJ2-5; TRBD2 matches 7 bases. This CDR3 has 14 residues. V was clipped by 2 bases and J by 4 bases; unmatched bases: 7. Germline V gives CDR1 GTSNPN, CDR2 SVGIG (reference sequence). The CDR3 protein is CAWSLIGGTETQYF. CDR3 nucleotide sequence: TGTGCCTGGAGTCTCATCGGGGGGACAGAGACCCAGTACTTC.

The genes are TRBV20-1 and TRBJ2-1; D remains unclear. The CDR3 sequence is 10 residues long. Germline loops: CDR1 DFQATT, CDR2 SNEGSKA (reference sequence). V lost 5 bases to trimming and J lost 7 bases, with 6 bases between them. CDR3 in amino acids: CSAVQNEQFF. CDR3 DNA: TGCAGTGCTGTTCAGAATGAGCAGTTCTTC.

The J gene is TRBJ2-7, the V gene TRBV29-1, with D unclear. Germline CDR1 and CDR2: SQVTM and ANQGSEA. V shed 5 bases and J shed 2 bases, with 7 bases lying between them. This CDR3 is built from 11 residues. This chain's CDR3 is CSVRSTYEQYF. The CDR3 coding sequence is TGCAGCGTTCGTTCCACCTACGAGCAGTACTTC.